This T cell receptor beta chain came from a study of T cell repertoires in cytomegalovirus infection (dated by TCRdb to about 2019). Looking at the study overall: Donor HLA type was relevant to the analysis, as public TCR beta signatures indicated carriage of CMV infection together with the matching HLA type.

Sequencing was performed on an Illumina HiSeq 1500. TCRdb passed the public sequencing reads through fastp at Q25 and MiXCR, retaining productive beta sequences. Merged by CDR3 protein, the rows form single entries marked with the most common genes and DNA. The sample table shows about 260,000 distinct CDR3 sequences, and approximately 9.1% are seen once. The ten top clones hold about 15% of the sample. Broader findings and caveats from the paper: The ex vivo response was dominated by HLA-C-restricted CMV-specific TCR beta clonotypes, which also provided the single most frequent clonotype in two of eight donors. In both this cohort and an independent 352-donor cohort, the cumulative frequency of public TCR beta family members distinguished carriers of CMV infection plus the relevant HLA type.

The germline V gene gives CDR1 as LGHNA and CDR2 as YSLEER. Deletion took 0 bases off V and 1 base off J, with a span of 15 bases between the germline ends. The CDR3, cysteine through phenylalanine, is 17 amino acids long. Only the CDR3 DNA stays, 51 bases, in frame from base 1. This clonotype has ten or more counts. The antigen this receptor binds is unknown. No much larger clonotype is one base removed from it; base qualities were not supplied. The sequenced sample was PBMCs. The V and J segments used are TRBV4-3 and TRBJ1-1; TRBD1 is possibly the D segment (5 matching bases). This TCR derives from a human donor in good health (CMV status not recorded). Some clones in this sample may be carry-over from other donors' samples. Here is the DNA: TGCGCCAGCAGCCAAGATGAGGGGCAGGCCCCGAACACTGAAGCTTTCTTT. It translates as CASSQDEGQAPNTEAFF.